Following are 26 T cell receptor beta chains from one sample sequenced in a study of T cell responses to AZD1222 COVID-19 vaccine. Some clones are missing from TCRdb's copy, which holds only in-frame ones; the method was immunoSEQ multiplex PCR. In the table there are about 100,000 clones, 90% of which are singletons. Sequencing used peripheral blood, obtained on day 0 of AZD1222 vaccination. The receptors come from an adult in good health.

The chain uses TRBV6-5 and TRBJ2-3; 11 nucleotides line up with TRBD2. The CDR3 covers 15 residues. Germline loops: CDR1 MNHEY, CDR2 SVGAGI. The V segment lost 7 bases and the J segment 4 bases; nucleotides outside the gene matches: 7. DNA for the CDR3: TGTGCCAGCACCTTTAGCGGGGGGGCCGCAGATACGCAGTATTTT. This translates into CASTFSGGAADTQYF.

This clone has a handful of counts. The chain joins TRBV18 to TRBJ1-1; a weak D match, TRBD1 (6 bases). V was cut by 4 bases and J by 1 base, with 10 bases left in between. The CDR3 is 14 amino acids. Per germline, CDR1 KGHSH and CDR2 LQKENI. The CDR3 loop is CASSRRDKNTEAFF. The DNA for the CDR3 is TGTGCCAGCTCACGCCGGGACAAGAACACTGAAGCTTTCTTT.

The rearrangement joins TRBV5-1 to TRBJ2-2; D is possibly TRBD2 (5 bases). CDR1 SGHRS and CDR2 YFSETQ come from the germline V gene. Trimming took off 3 bases at V and 5 bases at J, with 14 bases between the two ends. The CDR3 is 15 residues long. The CDR3 sequence is CASSSREPRTGELFF. CDR3 DNA sequence: TGCGCCAGCAGCTCTCGGGAACCAAGAACCGGGGAGCTGTTTTTT.

The V and J genes are TRBV5-4 and TRBJ1-2; 11 nucleotides align to TRBD1. V was pared by 4 bases and J by 4 bases, with 3 bases of the junction left unmatched. CDR3 length: 14 residues. Germline CDR1 SGHNT, CDR2 YYREEE (reference sequence). The CDR3 sequence: CASSPGQGGYGYTF. The CDR3 DNA follows: TGTGCCAGCAGCCCGGGACAGGGGGGCTATGGCTACACCTTC.

This rearrangement joins TRBV19 to TRBJ1-1; 8 bases are a match to TRBD1. This CDR3 is 14 amino acids long. V was clipped by 6 bases and J by 6 bases; unmatched bases: 9. Germline lookup yields CDR1 LNHDA and CDR2 SQIVND (reference sequence). The CDR3 region has the DNA TGTGCCAGTAGCCGTGACAGGGGCAGAGCTGAAGCTTTCTTT. Its protein product is CASSRDRGRAEAFF.

This clone was observed a single time. The chain joins TRBV1 to TRBJ1-2. TRBV1 is a listed pseudogene. The length of the CDR3 is 24 residues. The CDR3 nucleotides are TGCACCAGCAGCCAAGGAAATCCCAATCGGAACCCGGAGGGCGGGGGGGCAATGCCGTATGGCTACACCTTC. The encoded protein is CTSSQGNPNRNPEGGGAMPYGYTF.

The chain recombines TRBV4-1 with TRBJ2-3; D perhaps matches TRBD2 (7 bases). CDR1 and CDR2 from the germline V gene are MGHRA and YSYEKL. V was clipped by 2 bases and J by 3 bases, with 18 bases between them. The CDR3 is 17 residues long. The CDR3 DNA is TGCGCCAGCAGCCAACCTATTAGGACAGCGGGGACAGATACGCAGTATTTT. This gives the protein CASSQPIRTAGTDTQYF.

The J gene is TRBJ2-1, the V gene TRBV7-9, with 14 bases lining up with TRBD2. Trimming took 5 bases from V and 1 from J; bases not matched to a gene: 10. This CDR3 spans 19 amino acids. Germline V CDR1 and CDR2: SEHNR, FQNEAQ (reference sequence). This chain's CDR3 is CASSPSTSGGAQSYNEQFF. The CDR3 DNA reads TGTGCCAGCAGCCCCTCGACTAGCGGGGGGGCCCAATCCTACAATGAGCAGTTCTTC.

The chain couples TRBV20-1 to TRBJ2-1, with no clear D. The V and J ends lost 7 bases and 4 bases respectively, with 8 bases between them. The germline V gene has CDR1 DFQATT and CDR2 SNEGSKA (reference sequence). This CDR3 has 11 amino acids. The CDR3 DNA is TGCAGTGTAGGCGGTTACAATGAGCAGTTCTTC. Its protein is CSVGGYNEQFF.

The chain recombines TRBV19 with TRBJ2-5, with unresolved D. The CDR3 is made up of 14 amino acids. The ends were cut back, 4 bases at V and 5 bases at J, with 14 bases in the middle. Per the germline V gene, CDR1 is LNHDA and CDR2 is SQIVND (reference sequence). CDR3 DNA: TGTGCCAGTAGTAGCGGTCATCCGCTGGAGACCCAGTACTTC. As protein: CASSSGHPLETQYF.

The chain carries TRBV19 and TRBJ1-2; D gene uncertain. Germline V gene data show CDR1 as LNHDA and CDR2 as SQIVND (reference sequence). V dropped 7 bases and J dropped 2 bases, with 11 bases sitting between them. The CDR3 length is 13 residues. The CDR3 DNA follows: TGTGCCAGTACTCAGCATAGGAACTATGGCTACACCTTC. Residues: CASTQHRNYGYTF. The complete variable domain, with remaining parts taken from reference TRBV19 and TRBJ1-2, reads DGGITQSPKYLFRKEGQNVTLSCEQNLNHDAMYWYRQDPGQGLRLIYYSQIVNDFQKGDIAEGYSVSREKKESFPLTVTSAQKNPTAFYLCASTQHRNYGYTFGSGTRLTVV.

Note on this clone: Because it lacks the conserved phenylalanine or tryptophan at the end, this CDR3 is likely a read error. The chain has TRBV7-2 and TRBJ2-3, with no clear D. Per germline, CDR1 SGHTA and CDR2 FQGNSA. Trimming took 6 bases from V and 4 from J, leaving 14 bases between them. The CDR3 is 14 residues long. The CDR3 loop is CASSNQMGPDTQYI. The CDR3 DNA is TGTGCCAGCAGTAACCAGATGGGCCCAGATACGCAGTATATT.

This clone was detected a few times. This chain connects TRBV27 to TRBJ1-1; tentative D call: TRBD1 (6 bases). Deletions cut 4 bases from V and 5 bases from J, with 8 bases between. The CDR3 is 12 amino acids. Per germline, CDR1 MNHEY and CDR2 SMNVEV (reference sequence). The DNA of the CDR3 is TGTGCCAGCAGTTCACAGGGTACTGAAGCTTTCTTT. Amino acid sequence: CASSSQGTEAFF.

This rearrangement joins TRBV2 to TRBJ1-2, with D tentatively TRBD1 (5 bases). Germline values: CDR1 SNHLY, CDR2 FYNNEI. V lost 8 bases, J lost 2 bases, and 12 bases lay in between. There are 13 residues in the CDR3. The CDR3 protein is CASSRELNYGYTF. As DNA, the CDR3 is TGTGCCAGCTCCAGGGAGTTGAACTATGGCTACACCTTC.

This rearrangement joins TRBV21-1 to TRBJ2-3; the tabulated D call, TRBD1, remains unverified against the DNA. TRBV21-1 is described as a pseudogene. The CDR3 is 16 residues long. CDR3 residues: CASRTGTFSSTDTQYF. The DNA for the CDR3 is TGTGCCAGCCGGACAGGGACATTCTCTAGCACAGATACGCAGTATTTT.

As regards this clone: The limits of the CDR3 on the DNA are not certain, so only TCRdb's listed CDR3 is given. The rearrangement joins TRBV29-1 to TRBJ1-1. The CDR3 is 13 amino acids in total, end residues counted. Germline CDR1 and CDR2: SQVTM and ANQGSEA. The CDR3 sequence is CSVGFGTTQRTFF.

The rearrangement uses TRBV2 and TRBJ2-3, with 8 bases matching TRBD2. The V segment lost 8 bases and the J segment 4 bases; nucleotides outside the gene matches: 5. The CDR3 runs to 13 residues. Germline V gene data show CDR1 as SNHLY and CDR2 as FYNNEI. The CDR3 DNA follows: TGTGCCAGCTACTCCGGGGGGGCAGATACGCAGTATTTT. Its translation is CASYSGGADTQYF.

The CDR3 loop is CASNRAGELFF. In DNA form, the CDR3 reads TGTGCCAGTAACAGGGCCGGGGAGCTGTTTTTT. The chain is built from TRBV19 and TRBJ2-2, with a possible D match to TRBD1 (6 bases). V was cut by 7 bases and J by 6 bases, with 6 bases left in between. CDR1 is LNHDA, CDR2 SQIVND, per germline (reference sequence). The CDR3 has 11 amino acids.

The genes are TRBV4-1 and TRBJ1-4; D perhaps matches TRBD1 (5 bases). Germline CDR1 MGHRA, CDR2 YSYEKL. Trimming stripped 1 base from V and 0 bases from J, with 15 bases between. The length of the CDR3 is 18 residues. In DNA, the CDR3 is TGCGCCAGCAGCCAAGTGCGGGGGGTTGGCGCAACTAATGAAAAACTGTTTTTT. Protein: CASSQVRGVGATNEKLFF.

The V gene is TRBV24-1, the J gene TRBJ2-1, with D uncertain. Per germline, CDR1 KGHDR and CDR2 SFDVKD. Deletions cut 3 bases from V and 5 bases from J, with 10 bases between. The CDR3 sequence is 14 residues long. The CDR3 DNA reads TGTGCCACCAGTGATGCTGGACGGAACAATGAGCAGTTCTTC. Residues: CATSDAGRNNEQFF.

This clone has only one observation. The chain employs TRBV29-1 and TRBJ1-1; D remains unclear. Trimming pared 5 bases from V and 0 bases from J, leaving 10 bases between. The germline CDR1 and CDR2 sequences are SQVTM and ANQGSEA. The CDR3 extends over 13 amino acids. The CDR3 region has the DNA TGCAGCGTTTTGAACCCCATGAACACTGAAGCTTTCTTT. Encoded protein: CSVLNPMNTEAFF.

The V call is TRBV9, the J call TRBJ2-2; 13 nucleotides match TRBD2. The junction had 4 bases not matched to a gene; V was cut back by 1 base and J by 7 bases. Per the germline V gene, CDR1 is SGDLS and CDR2 is YYNGEE. The length of the CDR3 is 16 residues. The CDR3 bases are TGTGCCAGCAGCGTAACTAGCGGGGGGGCCGACGGGGAGCTGTTTTTT. Its protein is CASSVTSGGADGELFF. The full variable domain, completed using reference TRBV9 and TRBJ2-2, is DSGVTQTPKHLITATGQRVTLRCSPRSGDLSVYWYQQSLDQGLQFLIQYYNGEERAKGNILERFSAQQFPDLHSELNLSSLELGDSALYFCASSVTSGGADGELFFGEGSRLTVL.

The chain links TRBV13 to TRBJ2-7, with TRBD1 matching 9 bases. After removal of 5 bases from V and 1 base from J, the junction contained 9 bases not matched to a gene. CDR1 and CDR2 (germline): PRHDT, FYEKMQ (reference sequence). The CDR3 loop spans 16 amino acids. The CDR3 region has the DNA TGTGCCAGCAGCAGACGCCGGGACAGGGAGTCCTACGAGCAGTACTTC. This translates into CASSRRRDRESYEQYF.

The CDR3 nucleotides are TGTGCCAGTAGTAACACCCGACAGGGGAGTAATGAAAAACTGTTTTTT. Encoded protein: CASSNTRQGSNEKLFF. The chain combines TRBV19 with TRBJ1-4; 8 bases are shared with TRBD1. Germline V gene lookup returns CDR1 LNHDA and CDR2 SQIVND (reference sequence). Unmatched junction bases numbered 8, after V lost 4 bases and J lost 4 bases. The CDR3 extends over 16 amino acids.

The chain couples TRBV28 to TRBJ1-2; TRBD1 agrees at 7 bases. CDR1 MDHEN and CDR2 SYDVKM come from the germline V gene. Trimming cost V 4 bases and J 3 bases; bases outside gene matches: 8. This CDR3 has 15 amino acids. CDR3 coding DNA: TGTGCCAGCAGTTCCCCAGGGGGTTCGGACTATGGCTACACCTTC. It is translated as CASSSPGGSDYGYTF.

This chain joins TRBV6-5 and TRBJ1-1; D not resolved. This CDR3 comprises 11 residues. V lost 10 bases and J lost 5, with 11 bases in between. Germline V lookup: CDR1 MNHEY, CDR2 SVGAGI. The CDR3 region is CAITLGTEAFF. DNA of the CDR3: TGTGCCATCACACTGGGGACTGAAGCTTTCTTT.